This TCR beta chain is drawn from a study of T cell clonotyping in hematopoietic cell transplantation. Overall study results and limits: At the given depth, recipient repertoires were over 95% de novo clonotypes.

The time point denotes: recipient sample about 28 days before transplant, after cytoreduction. In regard to this clone: Its antigen is undetermined.

TCRdb's table, derived via immunoSEQ multiplex PCR, lists solely in-frame clones and lacks some. The sample includes some 40,000 clones, about 85% of them seen just once. The trim removed 1 base at V and 0 bases at J, leaving 3 bases unmatched. The germline CDR1 and CDR2 sequences are KGHSH and LQKENI. This CDR3 spans 16 amino acids. The receptor's source is a man aged 55-75 years with acute myeloid leukemia. Some clones in this sample may be carry-over from other donors' samples. The rearrangement joins TRBV18 to TRBJ1-3, with 7 bases matching TRBD1. The material sequenced was peripheral blood mononuclear cells, taken before stem cell transplant. The CDR3 reads CASSPRGQLSGNTIYF. The CDR3, as DNA: TGTGCCAGCTCACCACGGGGACAGCTCTCTGGAAACACCATATATTTT.